A selection of T cell receptor beta chains follows, all from one sample in a study of blood T cells in healthy people across ages. TCRdb itself ran the 5' RACE reads through MiXCR, one entry per CDR3 protein. The data show over 750,000 distinct CDR3 sequences, 25% seen once. The same data also contributed to another study, on T cells of mothers and their children.

Sequenced material: blood. These receptors all come from a boy between 10 and 17 years old in good health. The CDR3 runs from the conserved cysteine through the conserved F or W. D genes are given only for firm matches. The size field is filled for only some rows; it gives once, few, many or a size class.

J gene,V gene,clone size,D gene,CDR3 protein,CDR3 DNA
TRBJ2-1,TRBV5-1,few,.,CASSSRGGNEQFF,TGCGCCAGCAGTTCGAGGGGAGGCAATGAGCAGTTCTTC
TRBJ2-5,TRBV7-2,.,.,CASSQTGPQETQYF,TGTGCCAGCAGCCAGACGGGGCCCCAAGAGACCCAGTACTTC
TRBJ2-7,TRBV10-3,.,TRBD2,CAISPTSGDYEQYF,TGTGCCATCAGCCCTACTAGCGGAGACTACGAGCAGTACTTC
TRBJ2-5,TRBV15,few,TRBD1,CATSRDRGPETQYF,TGTGCCACCAGCCGGGACAGGGGCCCAGAGACCCAGTACTTC
TRBJ2-1,TRBV7-2,.,.,CASSLGSGYNEQFF,TGTGCCAGCAGCTTAGGAAGCGGGTACAATGAGCAGTTCTTC
TRBJ2-3,TRBV6-1,.,TRBD1,CASSEDRPGDTQYF,TGTGCCAGCAGTGAGGACAGGCCGGGGGATACGCAGTATTTT
TRBJ2-7,TRBV2,.,.,CASTRKVLDSQYEQYF,TGTGCCAGCACCCGTAAGGTTTTAGACAGCCAATACGAGCAGTACTTC
TRBJ2-1,TRBV24-1,.,TRBD1,CATSDLDPGQGGYNEQFF,TGTGCCACCAGTGATTTGGACCCGGGACAGGGCGGATACAATGAGCAGTTCTTC
TRBJ2-7,TRBV29-1,few,.,CSLSSYEQYF,TGCAGCCTTAGCTCCTACGAGCAGTACTTC
TRBJ1-2,TRBV29-1,.,.,CSAKGGGANYGYTF,TGCAGCGCCAAAGGAGGGGGGGCTAACTATGGCTACACCTTC